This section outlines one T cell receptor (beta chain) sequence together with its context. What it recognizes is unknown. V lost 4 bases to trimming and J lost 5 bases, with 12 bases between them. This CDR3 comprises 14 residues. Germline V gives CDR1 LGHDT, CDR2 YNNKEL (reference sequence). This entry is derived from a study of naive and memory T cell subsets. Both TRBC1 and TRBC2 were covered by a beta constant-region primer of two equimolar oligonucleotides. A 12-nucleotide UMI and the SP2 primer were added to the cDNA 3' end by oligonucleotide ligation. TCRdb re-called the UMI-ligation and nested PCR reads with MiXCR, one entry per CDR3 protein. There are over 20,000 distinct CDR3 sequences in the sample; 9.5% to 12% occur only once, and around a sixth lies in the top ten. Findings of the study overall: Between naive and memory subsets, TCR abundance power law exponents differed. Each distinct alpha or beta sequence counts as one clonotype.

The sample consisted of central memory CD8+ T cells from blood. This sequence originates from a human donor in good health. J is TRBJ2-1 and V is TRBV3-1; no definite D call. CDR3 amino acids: CASSPLNRHNEQFF. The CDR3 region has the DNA TGTGCCAGCAGCCCCTTAAACCGGCACAATGAGCAGTTCTTC.